Sequencing of this TCR beta chain was carried out in a study of graft-versus-host responses after intestinal transplantation. Study-level background: Recipients had transplants, and these were multivisceral, liver-intestinal, or isolated intestinal. General study points: GvH clones appeared in recipient marrow, some first in ileum or blood. Early post-transplant falls in HvG clones accompanied the peak levels of circulating GvH clones. Patients who carried graft-donor T cell macrochimerism also had high graft-versus-host to host-versus-graft clonal ratios in their allografts.

The data were produced by immunoSEQ multiplex PCR, yet TCRdb's version contains in-frame clones alone and is incomplete. The data show tens of thousands of clones, roughly nine tenths seen once. This clone was seen only once. Its specificity is not known. Germline V gene lookup returns CDR1 SGHTS and CDR2 YDEGEE. The CDR3 is 14 amino acids. The V and J ends lost 1 base and 6 bases respectively, with 11 bases between them. Sequenced material: unstimulated CD8+ T cells sorted from spleen or lymph node cells, taken before intestinal transplant. The receptor comes from a human donor who received an intestinal transplant. V and J are TRBV5-8 and TRBJ1-5, with D possibly TRBD1 on 5 matching bases. The CDR3 DNA reads as TGTGCCAGCAGCTTGTATCAGGGATCTCAGCCCCAGCATTTT. This sequence encodes CASSLYQGSQPQHF.